A single sample is the source of the 21 T cell receptor beta chains below, sequenced in a study of T cell responses to AZD1222 COVID-19 vaccine. Using immunoSEQ multiplex PCR, the repertoire was profiled, and TCRdb retains in-frame clones only, with some absent. The profile covers 120,000 or so clones, with 90% appearing a single time and 7.2% taken by the ten largest. The sample consisted of peripheral blood, taken on day 0 of AZD1222 vaccination. The source is an adult in good health.

The rearrangement joins TRBV7-9 to TRBJ2-2; 13 bases fit TRBD2. CDR3 length: 17 amino acids. V trimming: 4 bases; J trimming: 2 bases; junction bases outside the gene matches: 4. The germline V gene has CDR1 SEHNR and CDR2 FQNEAQ (reference sequence). CDR3 in DNA: TGTGCCAGCAGCTCGAGGACTAGCGGGAGTAACACCGGGGAGCTGTTTTTT. This encodes CASSSRTSGSNTGELFF.

The chain employs TRBV15 and TRBJ2-3; a weak D match, TRBD2 (7 bases). The CDR3 contains 17 residues. Trimming pared 4 bases from V and 5 bases from J, leaving 22 bases between. Germline values: CDR1 LNHNV, CDR2 YYDKDF (reference sequence). The CDR3 DNA sequence: TGTGCCACCAGCATTATAGGGGGAGGGAGGAGCGGAGATACGCAGTATTTT. It specifies CATSIIGGGRSGDTQYF.

CDR3: CASSLDGLAATPYEQYF. In DNA, the CDR3 is TGTGCCAGCAGCTTGGATGGACTAGCGGCGACACCCTACGAGCAGTACTTC. The rearrangement links TRBV5-4 to TRBJ2-7, with 10 bases identical to TRBD2. V dropped 0 bases and J dropped 2; count of bases not matched to a gene: 8. Per the germline V gene, CDR1 is SGHNT and CDR2 is YYREEE (reference sequence). This CDR3 spans 17 amino acids.

J is TRBJ1-5 and V is TRBV6-5, with 8 bases identical to TRBD1. The V gene's germline CDR1 is MNHEY and CDR2 SVGAGI. The CDR3 sequence is 15 residues long. Losses at the gene ends were 6 bases for V and 4 bases for J; bases not matched to a gene: 8. DNA for the CDR3: TGTGCCAGCAGCCCCTCAGGGGGCGAGAATCAGCCCCAGCATTTT. Amino acids: CASSPSGGENQPQHF.

The rearrangement uses TRBV4-2 and TRBJ2-1; TRBD2 aligns across 15 bases. The length of the CDR3 is 21 residues. Germline CDR1 reads LGHNA; CDR2 reads YNFKEQ. Unmatched junction bases numbered 10, after V lost 1 base and J lost 0 bases. The CDR3 region is CASSQGRGGTSGRSSYNEQFF. The CDR3 nucleotides read TGTGCCAGCAGCCAAGGCAGGGGGGGGACTAGCGGGAGGAGCTCCTACAATGAGCAGTTCTTC.

The rearrangement links TRBV18 to TRBJ2-2, with 7 bases aligning to TRBD2. This CDR3 is built from 21 residues. In germline, CDR1 is KGHSH, CDR2 LQKENI. The J segment lost 0 bases and the V segment lost 3 bases, leaving 19 bases of the junction unmatched. Here the CDR3 reads CASSPTPQSHVTSANTGELFF. DNA of the CDR3: TGTGCCAGCTCACCGACACCCCAATCCCATGTAACTAGCGCGAACACCGGGGAGCTGTTTTTT.

The gene calls are TRBV27 and TRBJ1-1; TRBD1 matches 9 bases. This CDR3 is built from 15 residues. CDR1 is MNHEY, CDR2 SMNVEV, per germline (reference sequence). Losses at the gene ends were 6 bases for V and 6 bases for J; bases not matched to a gene: 11. CDR3 residues: CASRARTGVSAEAFF. CDR3 sequence (DNA): TGTGCCAGCAGAGCGAGGACAGGGGTTTCGGCTGAAGCTTTCTTT.

The chain couples TRBV19 to TRBJ1-1, with D perhaps matching TRBD1 (6 bases). The CDR3 totals 12 residues. Germline values: CDR1 LNHDA, CDR2 SQIVND (reference sequence). V gave up 5 bases and J gave up 9 bases, with 13 bases separating them. The CDR3 here is CASSFTGQQAFF. As DNA, the CDR3 is TGTGCCAGTAGTTTCACAGGGCAGCAAGCTTTCTTT.

This rearrangement joins TRBV28 to TRBJ1-1, with D perhaps matching TRBD1 (5 bases). Trimming removed 8 bases at V and 11 bases at J, with 18 bases between. The CDR3 length is 12 residues. CDR1 and CDR2 (germline): MDHEN, SYDVKM. The chain's CDR3 is CASSPRGEEAFF. CDR3 DNA: TGTGCCAGCTCCCCCCGAGGGGAAGAGGCTTTCTTT. Based on the CDR3 plus reference TRBV28 and TRBJ1-1, the full variable domain is DVKVTQSSRYLVKRTGEKVFLECVQDMDHENMFWYRQDPGLGLRLIYFSYDVKMKEKGDIPEGYSVSREKKERFSLILESASTNQTSMYLCASSPRGEEAFFGQGTRLTVV.

This rearrangement joins TRBV6-5 to TRBJ1-2, with no clear D. Trimming left V 0 bases short and J 0 bases short, with 8 bases between. Germline V gives CDR1 MNHEY, CDR2 SVGAGI. The CDR3 is 15 amino acids. The CDR3: CASSYSGRANYGYTF. CDR3 coding DNA: TGTGCCAGCAGTTACTCAGGGCGTGCTAACTATGGCTACACCTTC.

DNA of the CDR3: TGCAGCGTGGGGGACAGTGCAACTAATGAAAAACTGTTTTTT. Protein sequence: CSVGDSATNEKLFF. The chain is built from TRBV29-1 and TRBJ1-4, with 7 bases identical to TRBD1. Germline CDR1 and CDR2: SQVTM and ANQGSEA. Germline trimming cut 6 bases from V and 0 bases from J; bases unmatched to any gene: 4. The CDR3 contains 14 residues.

This clone occurred a few times. The chain is built from TRBV30 and TRBJ1-3; no clear D. The CDR3 has 13 residues. The V end lost 0 bases, the J end lost 3 bases, and 6 bases lay between the germline ends. CDR1 is GTSNPN, CDR2 SVGIG, per germline (reference sequence). CDR3 bases: TGTGCCTGGAGTGTAGGCGGTGGAAACACCATATATTTT. The encoded protein is CAWSVGGGNTIYF.

The CDR3, as DNA: TGTGCCAGCAGTGACCGTCTGGGGCCCGTGAACACTGAAGCTTTCTTT. The encoded protein is CASSDRLGPVNTEAFF. The V and J genes are TRBV6-4 and TRBJ1-1; D is perhaps TRBD1 (5 bases). The CDR3 is made up of 16 amino acids. Between the trimmed V and J ends, which lost 2 bases and 0 bases, there was a span of 13 bases. CDR1 and CDR2 (germline): MRHNA, SNTAGT.

CDR3 protein: CASSLHGAETQYF. CDR3 DNA: TGTGCCAGCAGCTTGCATGGGGCAGAGACCCAGTACTTC. The V call is TRBV5-8, the J call TRBJ2-5; a possible D gene is TRBD1 (5 bases). Germline V CDR1 and CDR2: SGHTS, YDEGEE. V was pared by 1 base and J by 4 bases, with 8 bases between. CDR3 length equals 13 residues. Using reference TRBV5-8 and TRBJ2-5 for the parts outside the CDR3, the full variable domain is EAGVTQSPTHLIKTRGQQATLRCSPISGHTSVYWYQQALGLGLQFLLWYDEGEERNRGNFPPRFSGRQFPNYSSELNVNALELEDSALYLCASSLHGAETQYFGPGTRLLVL.

The chain carries TRBV20-1 and TRBJ2-3, with 7 bases aligning to TRBD1. V gave up 3 bases and J gave up 6 bases; unmatched junction bases: 9. CDR3 size: 14 residues. Germline CDR1 is DFQATT and CDR2 is SNEGSKA (reference sequence). In DNA form, the CDR3 reads TGCAGTGCTAGTTGGGACAGCAGTGTCGATACGCAGTATTTT. Encoded protein: CSASWDSSVDTQYF.

The chain has TRBV4-1 and TRBJ2-7; D unclear. V lost 0 bases to trimming and J lost 0 bases, with 15 bases between them. Germline V gene lookup returns CDR1 MGHRA and CDR2 YSYEKL. This CDR3 has 17 amino acids. For the CDR3, the DNA is TGCGCCAGCAGCCAAGATTCGACGGAGATAAGCTCCTACGAGCAGTACTTC. Amino acids: CASSQDSTEISSYEQYF.

The CDR3 protein is CASSEARGHPSNSPLHF. The CDR3 nucleotides are TGTGCCAGCAGTGAAGCGCGTGGTCACCCGTCTAATTCACCCCTCCACTTT. The J gene is TRBJ1-6, the V gene TRBV2; D is uncertain. The CDR3 contains 17 residues. The germline V and J ends were trimmed by 0 bases and 6 bases, with 15 bases remaining between them. The germline V gene encodes CDR1 SNHLY and CDR2 FYNNEI.

This chain uses TRBV30 with TRBJ1-2; tentative D call: TRBD1 (5 bases). Germline CDR1 GTSNPN, CDR2 SVGIG (reference sequence). The germline V and J ends were trimmed by 0 bases and 4 bases, with 6 bases remaining between them. The CDR3 loop spans 12 amino acids. In nucleotides, the CDR3 is TGTGCCTGGAGTGTCCAGGGCTATGGCTACACCTTC. Protein sequence: CAWSVQGYGYTF.

This clone has a handful of counts. The chain couples TRBV24-1 to TRBJ2-1; D is ambiguous. From germline, CDR1 is KGHDR and CDR2 SFDVKD. Trimming took 6 bases from V and 8 from J, leaving 10 bases between them. CDR3 length: 12 amino acids. This CDR3 is CATSWVGDEQFF. CDR3 nucleotide sequence: TGTGCCACCAGTTGGGTTGGGGATGAGCAGTTCTTC.

The gene calls are TRBV3-1 (or the pseudogene TRBV3-2) and TRBJ1-1; possible D gene TRBD1, 5 bases. V lost 0 bases and J 3 bases, leaving 26 bases between the germline ends. The CDR3 extends over 20 amino acids. Germline CDR1 LGHDT, CDR2 YNNKEL (reference sequence). For the CDR3, the DNA is TGTGCCAGCAGCCAAGATTCGTTGTTTAGCGTCAGGGACCCAGACACTGAAGCTTTCTTT. Protein sequence: CASSQDSLFSVRDPDTEAFF.

This clone has just a few counts. The V and J genes are TRBV5-4 and TRBJ1-2, with 7 bases that match TRBD1. The trim removed 0 bases at V and 4 bases at J, leaving 3 bases unmatched. CDR1 is SGHNT and CDR2 is YYREEE in the germline V gene (reference sequence). CDR3 length equals 14 residues. Written as DNA, the CDR3 is TGTGCCAGCAGCTTGGTGGGGACAGCCTATGGCTACACCTTC. It translates to CASSLVGTAYGYTF.